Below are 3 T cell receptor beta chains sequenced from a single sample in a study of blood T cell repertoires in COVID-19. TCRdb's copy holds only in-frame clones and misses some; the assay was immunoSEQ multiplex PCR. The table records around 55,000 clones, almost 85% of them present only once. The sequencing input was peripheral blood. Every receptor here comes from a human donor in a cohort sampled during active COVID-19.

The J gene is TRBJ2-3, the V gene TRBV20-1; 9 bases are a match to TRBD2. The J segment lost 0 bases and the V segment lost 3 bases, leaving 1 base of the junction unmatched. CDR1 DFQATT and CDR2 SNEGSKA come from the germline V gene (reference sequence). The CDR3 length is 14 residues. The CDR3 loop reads CSASGLASTDTQYF. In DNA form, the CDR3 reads TGCAGTGCTAGTGGACTAGCGAGCACAGATACGCAGTATTTT.

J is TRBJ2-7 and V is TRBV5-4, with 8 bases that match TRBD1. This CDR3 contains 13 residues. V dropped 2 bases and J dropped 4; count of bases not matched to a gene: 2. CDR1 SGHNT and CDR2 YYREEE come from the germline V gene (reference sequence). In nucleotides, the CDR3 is TGTGCCAGCAGCTTCCAGGGGGCGTACGAGCAGTACTTC. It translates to CASSFQGAYEQYF.

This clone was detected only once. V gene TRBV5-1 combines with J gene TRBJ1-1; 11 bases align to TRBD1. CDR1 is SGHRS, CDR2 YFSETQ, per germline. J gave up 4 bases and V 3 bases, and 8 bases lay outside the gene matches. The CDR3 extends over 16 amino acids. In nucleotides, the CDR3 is TGCGCCAGCAGCTCCGGGACAGGGGGATCGATCACTGAAGCTTTCTTT. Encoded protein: CASSSGTGGSITEAFF.